These 9 T cell receptor beta chains were sequenced from one sample in a study of blood T cell repertoires in COVID-19. Profiled with immunoSEQ multiplex PCR; TCRdb holds only in-frame clones, not every one. The table shows about 70,000 clones, with roughly 77% occurring only once. The sequencing sample was made of peripheral blood. All receptors come from a woman aged 65 to 85 with acute or convalescent COVID-19.

The CDR3 loop is CASSPESGWADTQYF. As DNA, the CDR3 is TGTGCCAGCAGTCCGGAGAGTGGTTGGGCAGATACGCAGTATTTT. The chain couples TRBV3-1 (or the pseudogene TRBV3-2) to TRBJ2-3; D remains ambiguous. Germline values: CDR1 LGHDT, CDR2 YNNKEL (reference sequence). V lost 6 bases and J lost 4, with 17 bases in between. The CDR3 length is 15 residues.

This rearrangement joins TRBV6-5 to TRBJ2-5, with D unresolved. CDR3 size: 12 residues. The V end was cut by 4 bases, the J end by 5 bases, with 8 bases between. Germline lookup yields CDR1 MNHEY and CDR2 SVGAGI. As DNA, the CDR3 is TGTGCCAGCAGTTCCCCCTCGGAGACCCAGTACTTC. Amino acid sequence: CASSSPSETQYF.

The chain employs TRBV19 and TRBJ2-4; 9 positions agree with TRBD2. The germline gives CDR1 LNHDA, CDR2 SQIVND (reference sequence). V lost 1 base, J lost 6 bases, and 4 bases stayed unmatched. The CDR3 is 15 amino acids. As DNA, the CDR3 is TGTGCCAGTAGTATAGTCCCAGCGGGGGGAAACATTCAGTACTTC. This encodes CASSIVPAGGNIQYF.

This chain joins TRBV4-3 and TRBJ1-1; the match to TRBD1 covers 8 bases. V dropped 4 bases and J dropped 2; count of bases not matched to a gene: 9. The length of the CDR3 is 16 residues. Per the germline V gene, CDR1 is LGHNA and CDR2 is YSLEER. The CDR3 region has the DNA TGCGCCAGCAGCCCGGCTGTCGGACAGGGCAACACTGAAGCTTTCTTT. Residues: CASSPAVGQGNTEAFF.

This clone came up a few times. The chain employs TRBV28 and TRBJ2-7; perhaps TRBD2 as D (5 bases). Trimming took 3 bases from V and 6 from J, leaving 15 bases between them. CDR3 length: 14 amino acids. The germline gives CDR1 MDHEN, CDR2 SYDVKM. CDR3 coding DNA: TGTGCCAGCAGTTTTCCCGGGGAAGTAACCGAGCAGTACTTC. Protein sequence: CASSFPGEVTEQYF.

This clone has only a few counts. The rearrangement links TRBV4-1 to TRBJ1-2; 7 bases map to TRBD1. Per the germline V gene, CDR1 is MGHRA and CDR2 is YSYEKL. The ends lost 6 bases at V and 4 bases at J; junction bases unmatched: 11. CDR3 length equals 15 residues. The CDR3: CASRRGTDQTYGYTF. The CDR3 bases are TGCGCCAGCAGACGAGGGACAGACCAGACCTATGGCTACACCTTC.

The table lists this clone with a count of one. The rearrangement uses TRBV6-1 and TRBJ2-3; D gene ambiguous. V was cut by 3 bases and J by 2 bases, with 12 bases left in between. The CDR3 loop spans 15 amino acids. CDR1 is MNHNS and CDR2 is SASEGT in the germline V gene. The CDR3: CASSEVGGTTDTQYF. CDR3 nucleotide sequence: TGTGCCAGCAGTGAGGTTGGCGGAACCACAGATACGCAGTATTTT.

The chain carries TRBV4-2 and TRBJ2-4; possibly TRBD2 for D (6 bases). The V and J ends lost 0 bases and 3 bases respectively, with 12 bases between them. Germline V lookup: CDR1 LGHNA, CDR2 YNFKEQ. This CDR3 has 16 amino acids. The CDR3 sequence: CASSQEVTGVKNIQYF. The CDR3 DNA sequence: TGTGCCAGCAGCCAAGAAGTGACGGGAGTCAAAAACATTCAGTACTTC.

The chain joins TRBV13 to TRBJ1-2; D unclear. This CDR3 contains 12 residues. The germline V gene encodes CDR1 PRHDT and CDR2 FYEKMQ (reference sequence). Between the trimmed V and J ends, which lost 2 bases and 7 bases, there was a span of 8 bases. This chain's CDR3 is CASSLPRGGYTF. The DNA for the CDR3 is TGTGCCAGCAGCTTACCCCGGGGTGGCTACACCTTC. The full variable domain, with the rest looked up from reference TRBV13 and TRBJ1-2, is AAGVIQSPRHLIKEKRETATLKCYPIPRHDTVYWYQQGPGQDPQFLISFYEKMQSDKGSIPDRFSAQQFSDYHSELNMSSLELGDSALYFCASSLPRGGYTFGSGTRLTVV.